This is a list of T cell receptor beta chains from one sample in a study of a mutant IDH1 vaccine in newly diagnosed glioma. Which antigens these TCRs recognize remains unknown. TCRdb keeps only in-frame clones here, not all; method: immunoSEQ multiplex PCR. This table holds tens of thousands of clones, 70% to 90% found once. The sample was PBMCs, taken from a glioma patient whose treatment included an IDH1 peptide vaccine. The origin of the receptors is a man aged 40-55 years with glioma. The CDR3 runs from the conserved cysteine through the conserved F or W. The D gene is left open where the match is weak.

CDR3 DNA: TGTGCCAGCACCCTGTGGGGACAGGACAATCAGCCCCAGCATTTT
CDR3 protein: CASTLWGQDNQPQHF
V gene: TRBV28
J gene: TRBJ1-5
D gene: TRBD1

CDR3 DNA: TGTGCCAGCAGCTTAGGGACAGGGCGAGGGGGTCAGCCCCAGCATTTT
CDR3 protein: CASSLGTGRGGQPQHF
V gene: TRBV7-9
J gene: TRBJ1-5
D gene: TRBD1

CDR3 DNA: TGCGCCAGCAGCCCGATCAACAGGGGGCGCCTATCTACGGACGAGCAGTACTTC
CDR3 protein: CASSPINRGRLSTDEQYF
V gene: TRBV5-1
J gene: TRBJ2-7
D gene: TRBD1

CDR3 DNA: TGTGCCAGCAGCTTAACGTTCGAGCAGTACTTC
CDR3 protein: CASSLTFEQYF
V gene: TRBV7-8
J gene: TRBJ2-7
D gene: .

CDR3 DNA: TGTGCCACCAGCAGACCTCTGCAGACGGCATCTGTCACCTTC
CDR3 protein: CATSRPLQTASVTF
V gene: TRBV15
J gene: TRBJ1-2
D gene: .

CDR3 DNA: TGCGCCAGCAGCCAAGGGCCCAGCGGGAGAACCGCAGATACGCAGTATTTT
CDR3 protein: CASSQGPSGRTADTQYF
V gene: TRBV4-1
J gene: TRBJ2-3
D gene: TRBD2

CDR3 DNA: TGCGCCAGCAGCCAAGATCGGGGGGCAGGGGGCTACGAGCAGTACTTC
CDR3 protein: CASSQDRGAGGYEQYF
V gene: TRBV4-3
J gene: TRBJ2-7
D gene: .

CDR3 DNA: TGCAGCGTTGATAAGGGGGAAGGTGGCTACACCTTC
CDR3 protein: CSVDKGEGGYTF
V gene: TRBV29-1
J gene: TRBJ1-2
D gene: .

CDR3 DNA: TGTGCCAGCAGCGTGCCAGGGAAGGTTGGTGGCTACACCTTC
CDR3 protein: CASSVPGKVGGYTF
V gene: TRBV9
J gene: TRBJ1-2
D gene: .

CDR3 DNA: TGTGCCAGCTCACCATCTGTAAGGGGACAAGAGACCCAGTACTTC
CDR3 protein: CASSPSVRGQETQYF
V gene: TRBV18
J gene: TRBJ2-5
D gene: .